This T cell receptor (beta chain) was observed in a study of blood T cells in healthy people across ages. Notes on the study in general: Greater diversity and more naive CD4+ cells were seen in long-lived donors than in aged donors. Older individuals had lower TCR beta diversity per million T cells (the decline was roughly linear).

There are 15 residues in the CDR3. With 5 bases removed from V and 0 bases from J, the gap between germline ends came to 14 bases. In germline, CDR1 is SEHNR, CDR2 FQNEAQ (reference sequence). Concerning this clonotype: Its antigen is not known.

Per sample, extraction of total RNA gave at least 5.5 micrograms in every case. For the second PCR, which ran for roughly 7 to 11 cycles, a sample-barcoded 5' primer and a J-beta primer mix were used. TCRdb re-called the 5' RACE reads through MiXCR, storing one row per CDR3 protein. Of a few hundred thousand distinct CDR3 sequences in the sample, about 25% were seen once. These data also featured in a second study, about T cells of mothers and their children. That source notes: Related mother-child pairs showed slightly higher but non-significant overlap than unrelated pairs.

The rearrangement uses TRBV7-9 and TRBJ2-7; D gene unclear. Sequenced input: blood. This receptor was obtained from a boy younger than 10 in good health. CDR3 residues: CASSLPDRSSYEQYF. The CDR3 DNA follows: TGTGCCAGCAGCCTTCCCGACCGCAGCTCCTACGAGCAGTACTTC.